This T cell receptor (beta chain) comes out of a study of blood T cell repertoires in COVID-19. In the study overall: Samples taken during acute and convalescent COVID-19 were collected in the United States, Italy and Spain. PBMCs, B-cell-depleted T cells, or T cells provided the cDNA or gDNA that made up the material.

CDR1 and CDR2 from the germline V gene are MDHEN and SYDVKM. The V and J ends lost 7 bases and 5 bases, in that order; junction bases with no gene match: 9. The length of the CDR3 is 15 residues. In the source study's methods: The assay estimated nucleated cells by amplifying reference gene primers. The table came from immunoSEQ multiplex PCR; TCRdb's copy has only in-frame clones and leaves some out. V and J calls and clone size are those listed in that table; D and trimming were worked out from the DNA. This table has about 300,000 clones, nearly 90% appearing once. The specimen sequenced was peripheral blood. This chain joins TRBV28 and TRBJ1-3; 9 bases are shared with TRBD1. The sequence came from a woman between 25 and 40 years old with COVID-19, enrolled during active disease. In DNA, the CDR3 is TGTGCCAGCACGAAAAAGGACAGGGGCCGAAACACCATATATTTT. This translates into CASTKKDRGRNTIYF.